The 4 T cell receptor beta chains reported below all come from one sample, sequenced in a study of T-cell memory formation after mild COVID-19. TCRdb reprocessed the 5' RACE reads via MiXCR and lists one record per CDR3 protein. The profile covers hundreds of thousands of distinct CDR3 sequences, with 15% to 20% appearing a single time and 9% to 15% taken by the ten largest. Sequenced material: PBMCs or a T cell subset sorted from them (not recorded which). The receptors come from an adult woman who had mild COVID-19 (a few samples of this study predate the infection). Cell type and time point are not known.

This clonotype was observed at least ten times. The V and J genes are TRBV20-1 and TRBJ1-2; 7 positions match TRBD1. The length of the CDR3 is 13 residues. CDR1 is DFQATT, CDR2 SNEGSKA, per germline (reference sequence). V lost 3 bases, J lost 4 bases, and 5 bases stayed unmatched. The CDR3 DNA reads as TGCAGTGCTAGTGCGGGACAGCCCTATGGCTACACCTTC. It encodes CSASAGQPYGYTF.

This clonotype was seen repeatedly, ten times or more. The chain carries TRBV7-9 and TRBJ2-3; the D call may be TRBD1 or TRBD2 (5 bases each). The ends were cut back, 5 bases at V and 4 bases at J, with 13 bases in the middle. This CDR3 is 14 amino acids long. The germline V gene has CDR1 SEHNR and CDR2 FQNEAQ (reference sequence). Here the CDR3 DNA reads TGTGCCAGCAGCAGAGACAGAGGGTCAGATACGCAGTATTTT. Translating it yields CASSRDRGSDTQYF.

This chain joins TRBV2 and TRBJ2-3; D uncertain. This CDR3 comprises 12 residues. CDR1 is SNHLY and CDR2 is FYNNEI in the germline V gene. V was trimmed by 7 bases and J by 6 bases, leaving 11 bases between them. The CDR3 here is CASKQPPDTQYF. The CDR3 DNA sequence: TGTGCCAGCAAACAGCCACCGGATACGCAGTATTTT.

This clonotype was counted between two and nine times. This chain uses TRBV3-1 with TRBJ2-5; 8 bases map to TRBD2. After removal of 4 bases from V and 1 base from J, the junction contained 8 bases not matched to a gene. The germline V gene encodes CDR1 LGHDT and CDR2 YNNKEL (reference sequence). The CDR3 contains 16 residues. In DNA, the CDR3 is TGTGCCAGCAGCCCCCGGGGGGGCCTTAGCCAAGAGACCCAGTACTTC. Translating gives CASSPRGGLSQETQYF.